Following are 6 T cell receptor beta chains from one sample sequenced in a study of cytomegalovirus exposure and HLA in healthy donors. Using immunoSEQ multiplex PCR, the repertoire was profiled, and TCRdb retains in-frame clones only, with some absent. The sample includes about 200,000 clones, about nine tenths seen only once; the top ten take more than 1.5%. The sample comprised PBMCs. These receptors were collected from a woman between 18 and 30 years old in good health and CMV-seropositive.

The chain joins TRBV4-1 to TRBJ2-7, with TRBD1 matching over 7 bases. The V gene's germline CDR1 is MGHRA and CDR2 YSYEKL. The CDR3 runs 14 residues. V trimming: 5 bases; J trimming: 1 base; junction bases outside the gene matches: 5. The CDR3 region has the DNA TGCGCCAGCAGCTATCGGGACAGATCCTACGAGCAGTACTTC. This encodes CASSYRDRSYEQYF.

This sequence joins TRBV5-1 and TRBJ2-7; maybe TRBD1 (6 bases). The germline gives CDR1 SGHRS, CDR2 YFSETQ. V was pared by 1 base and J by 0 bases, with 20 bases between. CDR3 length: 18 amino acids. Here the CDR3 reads CASSLLDSWQGSSYEQYF. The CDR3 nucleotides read TGCGCCAGCAGCTTGTTAGATTCGTGGCAGGGGAGCTCCTACGAGCAGTACTTC.

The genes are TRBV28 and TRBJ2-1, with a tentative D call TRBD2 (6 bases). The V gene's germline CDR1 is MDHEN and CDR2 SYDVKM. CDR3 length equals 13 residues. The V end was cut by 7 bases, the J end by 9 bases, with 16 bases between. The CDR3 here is CASIHFGGGEQFF. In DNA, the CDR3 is TGTGCCAGCATCCACTTCGGGGGTGGTGAGCAGTTCTTC.

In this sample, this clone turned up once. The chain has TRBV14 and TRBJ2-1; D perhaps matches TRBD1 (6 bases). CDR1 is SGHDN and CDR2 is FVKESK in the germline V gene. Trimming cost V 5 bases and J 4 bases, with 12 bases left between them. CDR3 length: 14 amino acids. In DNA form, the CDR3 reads TGTGCCAGCAGCGCACGGGACACTTACAATGAGCAGTTCTTC. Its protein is CASSARDTYNEQFF.

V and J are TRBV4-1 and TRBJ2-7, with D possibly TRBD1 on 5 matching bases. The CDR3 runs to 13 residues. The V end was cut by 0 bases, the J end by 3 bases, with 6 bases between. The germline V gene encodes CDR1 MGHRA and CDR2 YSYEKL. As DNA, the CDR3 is TGCGCCAGCAGCCAAGATCAGGGCTACGAGCAGTACTTC. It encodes CASSQDQGYEQYF.

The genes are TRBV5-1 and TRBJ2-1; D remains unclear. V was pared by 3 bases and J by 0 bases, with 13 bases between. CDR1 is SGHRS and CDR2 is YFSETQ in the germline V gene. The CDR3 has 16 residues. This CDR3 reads CASSSLAAGSYNEQFF. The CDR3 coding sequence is TGCGCCAGCAGCTCTCTTGCGGCCGGCTCCTACAATGAGCAGTTCTTC.